One sample yielded the 30 T cell receptor beta chains listed below, sequenced in a study of T-cell memory formation after mild COVID-19. TCRdb fed the 5' RACE reads into MiXCR, producing one record per CDR3 protein. This sample yields 280,000 or so distinct CDR3 sequences, of which roughly 18% are seen a single time; 20% to 25% belongs to the top ten. The sample taken for sequencing was PBMCs or a T cell subset sorted from them (not recorded which). The receptors were sampled from a man aged 18-30 years who had mild COVID-19 (a few samples of this study predate the infection). Cell type and time point are not known.

V is TRBV5-1 and J is TRBJ1-6, with 9 bases identical to TRBD1. V shed 4 bases, J shed 6 bases, and the junction held 5 bases outside the gene matches. Germline CDR1 is SGHRS and CDR2 is YFSETQ. This CDR3 region has 15 residues. DNA for the CDR3: TGCGCCAGCAGCAGGCGACAGGGGGGTAATTCACCCCTCCACTTT. Protein: CASSRRQGGNSPLHF.

The chain recombines TRBV12-3 or TRBV12-4 with TRBJ1-4; D is unresolved. V lost 8 bases, J lost 13 bases, and 17 bases lay in between. This CDR3 comprises 12 residues. The CDR3 DNA is TGTGCCAGCTCCCCGCCGGGTTCCAGACTGTTTTTT. Its translation is CASSPPGSRLFF.

The chain carries TRBV5-1 and TRBJ1-6; perhaps TRBD1 as D (5 bases). CDR1 and CDR2 (germline): SGHRS, YFSETQ. The CDR3 has 15 residues. Deletions cut 0 bases from V and 8 bases from J, with 12 bases between. The CDR3 region is CASSLVTGRYSPLHF. In DNA, the CDR3 is TGCGCCAGCAGCTTGGTTACGGGACGGTATTCACCCCTCCACTTT.

This clonotype was found many times. J is TRBJ2-1 and V is TRBV5-1; 7 positions agree with TRBD2. V lost 0 bases and J lost 6; bases outside the gene matches: 3. Looked up from germline, CDR1 is SGHRS and CDR2 is YFSETQ. This CDR3 comprises 14 residues. The CDR3 region has the DNA TGCGCCAGCAGCTTGGACGGGGGGTTCAATGAGCAGTTCTTC. Its translation is CASSLDGGFNEQFF.

This clonotype was seen a few times. This chain connects TRBV4-1 to TRBJ2-4; no clear D. The CDR3 has 16 residues. V shed 2 bases and J shed 4 bases, with 15 bases lying between them. Per the germline V gene, CDR1 is MGHRA and CDR2 is YSYEKL. The CDR3 region has the DNA TGCGCCAGCAGCCAAAGTACAGCCTTTCGGAAAAACATTCAGTACTTC. Protein sequence: CASSQSTAFRKNIQYF.

The rearrangement joins TRBV5-5 to TRBJ1-2; D is ambiguous. The CDR3 totals 13 residues. Per germline, CDR1 SGHKS and CDR2 YYEKEE (reference sequence). The V and J ends lost 0 bases and 6 bases respectively, with 9 bases between them. This chain's CDR3 is CASSLGVQNGYTF. The CDR3 DNA follows: TGTGCCAGCAGCTTGGGAGTCCAAAATGGCTACACCTTC. Using reference TRBV5-5 and TRBJ1-2 for the parts outside the CDR3, the full variable domain is DAGVTQSPTHLIKTRGQQVTLRCSPISGHKSVSWYQQVLGQGPQFIFQYYEKEERGRGNFPDRFSARQFPNYSSELNVNALLLGDSALYLCASSLGVQNGYTFGSGTRLTVV.

The table lists this clonotype with a few counts. The chain combines TRBV12-3 or TRBV12-4 with TRBJ2-5, with D unresolved. Trimming took 4 bases from V and 1 from J, leaving 7 bases between them. The CDR3 spans 13 residues. CDR3 DNA sequence: TGTGCCAGCAGTTCGTTGATCCAAGAGACCCAGTACTTC. Translated: CASSSLIQETQYF.

The chain recombines TRBV4-1 with TRBJ1-1; D is ambiguous. Germline loops: CDR1 MGHRA, CDR2 YSYEKL. Trimming removed 2 bases at V and 0 bases at J, with 7 bases between. The CDR3 consists of 14 residues. CDR3 bases: TGCGCCAGCAGCCAACGTCCGCTGAACACTGAAGCTTTCTTT. Encoded protein: CASSQRPLNTEAFF.

This chain links TRBV20-1 with TRBJ1-1, with a tentative D call TRBD1 (5 bases). Trimming shortened V by 5 bases and J by 1 base, and 11 bases separated the two germline ends. This CDR3 is built from 13 residues. Germline CDR1 DFQATT, CDR2 SNEGSKA (reference sequence). Here the CDR3 reads CSAPRQWNTEAFF. The CDR3, as DNA: TGCAGTGCTCCTAGACAGTGGAACACTGAAGCTTTCTTT.

DNA of the CDR3: TGTGCCAGCAGCGGAGGACTATGGAGGGGTGAGACAGATACGCAGTATTTT. Amino acids: CASSGGLWRGETDTQYF. The chain uses TRBV12-3 or TRBV12-4 and TRBJ2-3, with D possibly matching TRBD2 (6 bases). The CDR3 totals 17 residues. V lost 6 bases and J 3 bases, leaving 22 bases between the germline ends.

The chain carries TRBV7-9 and TRBJ2-1; possibly TRBD1 for D (6 bases). Germline loops: CDR1 SEHNR, CDR2 FQNEAQ (reference sequence). V dropped 7 bases and J dropped 5 bases, with 12 bases sitting between them. This CDR3 is 13 amino acids long. CDR3 bases: TGTGCCAGCAAAGACGGGACAAACAATGAGCAGTTCTTC. This encodes CASKDGTNNEQFF.

This clonotype was seen a handful of times. V is TRBV14 and J is TRBJ1-6, with 10 bases aligning to TRBD1. CDR1 is SGHDN and CDR2 is FVKESK in the germline V gene. The CDR3 loop spans 16 amino acids. V shed 1 base, J shed 7 bases, and the junction held 4 bases outside the gene matches. The CDR3 protein is CASSQARGQGNSPLHF. The DNA of the CDR3 is TGTGCCAGCAGCCAAGCTCGGGGACAGGGGAATTCACCCCTCCACTTT.

The V gene is TRBV19, the J gene TRBJ2-7, with 7 bases identical to TRBD1. CDR3 length: 14 amino acids. Germline values: CDR1 LNHDA, CDR2 SQIVND (reference sequence). J lost 3 bases, V lost 6 bases, and 8 bases had no gene match. The CDR3 region has the DNA TGTGCCAGTAGCATCAACAGGGGAGTCTACGAGCAGTACTTC. Encoded protein: CASSINRGVYEQYF.

The J gene is TRBJ2-7, the V gene TRBV4-3; perhaps TRBD2 as D (5 bases). V dropped 3 bases and J dropped 1 base, with 13 bases sitting between them. CDR1 and CDR2 from the germline V gene are LGHNA and YSLEER. The CDR3 covers 15 residues. The DNA of the CDR3 is TGCGCCAGCAGCCAGGACTTGGACGGTTCCTACGAGCAGTACTTC. Protein sequence: CASSQDLDGSYEQYF.

The chain has TRBV15 and TRBJ2-5; either TRBD1 or TRBD2 may supply D (6 bases each). Looked up from germline, CDR1 is LNHNV and CDR2 is YYDKDF (reference sequence). The V and J ends lost 1 base and 3 bases respectively, with 15 bases between them. This CDR3 region has 16 residues. The CDR3 is CATSRGRGPREETQYF. The DNA for the CDR3 is TGTGCCACCAGCAGAGGACGGGGGCCCCGGGAAGAGACCCAGTACTTC.

This chain links TRBV2 with TRBJ2-7; 7 bases are shared with TRBD2. Germline V lookup: CDR1 SNHLY, CDR2 FYNNEI. The CDR3 is made up of 15 amino acids. J lost 8 bases, V lost 5 bases, and 15 bases had no gene match. In DNA, the CDR3 is TGTGCCAGCAGTCCCACGGGACTAAACCCGGGGCAGCAGTACTTC. It translates to CASSPTGLNPGQQYF.

The sample holds a few counts of this clonotype. V is TRBV6-2 or TRBV6-3 and J is TRBJ2-5, with TRBD2 matching over 10 bases. The V segment lost 5 bases and the J segment 4 bases; nucleotides outside the gene matches: 7. The CDR3 loop spans 15 amino acids. Germline V gene lookup returns CDR1 MNHEY and CDR2 SVGEGT. The CDR3 DNA is TGTGCCAGCAGTCCAGACCCTAGCGGGGGAGAGACCCAGTACTTC. This codes for CASSPDPSGGETQYF.

The genes are TRBV5-1 and TRBJ1-1; D ambiguous. With 4 bases removed from V and 0 bases from J, the gap between germline ends came to 13 bases. The CDR3 totals 15 residues. Germline loops: CDR1 SGHRS, CDR2 YFSETQ. The CDR3 DNA reads TGCGCCAGCAGCGTCGCGGTGGGCATGAACACTGAAGCTTTCTTT. Protein: CASSVAVGMNTEAFF.

V gene TRBV20-1 combines with J gene TRBJ1-4; D perhaps matches TRBD1 (5 bases). The germline V and J ends were trimmed by 5 bases and 6 bases, with 16 bases remaining between them. Per the germline V gene, CDR1 is DFQATT and CDR2 is SNEGSKA (reference sequence). The CDR3 is 14 amino acids. The CDR3 reads CSASWGSNDEKLFF. Written as DNA, the CDR3 is TGCAGTGCTTCATGGGGGTCTAATGATGAAAAACTGTTTTTT.

This clonotype was seen a few times. This sequence joins TRBV19 and TRBJ2-7; TRBD1 or TRBD2 may be the D gene (5 bases each). Trimming left V 8 bases short and J 3 bases short, with 17 bases between. Germline CDR1 LNHDA, CDR2 SQIVND (reference sequence). This CDR3 spans 14 amino acids. The CDR3 is CASGPGTGSYEQYF. CDR3 nucleotides: TGTGCCAGTGGTCCCGGGACGGGAAGCTACGAGCAGTACTTC.

Many counts were recorded for this clonotype. The rearrangement joins TRBV5-4 to TRBJ2-3; the match to TRBD1 covers 9 bases. This CDR3 has 14 amino acids. The V gene's germline CDR1 is SGHNT and CDR2 YYREEE (reference sequence). Trimming took 4 bases from V and 2 from J; bases not matched to a gene: 2. The CDR3 reads CASSVQGATDTQYF. The CDR3 nucleotides are TGTGCCAGCAGCGTACAGGGGGCCACAGATACGCAGTATTTT.

CDR3 protein: CASSRDWPDQETQYF. As DNA, the CDR3 is TGTGCCAGCAGTCGGGACTGGCCGGACCAAGAGACCCAGTACTTC. This chain connects TRBV6-2 or TRBV6-3 to TRBJ2-5, with D perhaps TRBD2 (6 bases). CDR1 is MNHEY, CDR2 SVGEGT, per germline. The CDR3 is 15 amino acids. V lost 5 bases and J lost 0, with 13 bases in between.

J is TRBJ1-6 and V is TRBV6-5; D possibly corresponds to TRBD1 (5 bases). This CDR3 region has 13 residues. Deletions cut 8 bases from V and 8 bases from J, with 13 bases between. Germline CDR1 and CDR2: MNHEY and SVGAGI. CDR3 sequence: CASGTGEYSPLHF. The CDR3 nucleotides read TGTGCCAGCGGAACAGGCGAGTATTCACCCCTCCACTTT.

The rearrangement joins TRBV7-2 to TRBJ2-1, with 11 bases fitting TRBD1. The trim removed 8 bases at V and 7 bases at J, leaving 7 bases unmatched. The germline gives CDR1 SGHTA, CDR2 FQGNSA. CDR3 size: 14 residues. DNA for the CDR3: TGTGCCAGCGGCCCGGACAGGGGGCGGAATGAGCAGTTCTTC. Amino acids: CASGPDRGRNEQFF.

J is TRBJ2-7 and V is TRBV29-1, with 9 bases lining up with TRBD1. The length of the CDR3 is 16 residues. V gave up 7 bases and J gave up 2 bases; unmatched junction bases: 15. Germline V CDR1 and CDR2: SQVTM, ANQGSEA. Written as DNA, the CDR3 is TGCAGCGCTACAGGGGGCCCAGGTGGGGGGGCCTACGAGCAGTACTTC. Its protein is CSATGGPGGGAYEQYF.

The chain combines TRBV7-8 with TRBJ2-7, with D possibly being TRBD1 or TRBD2 (5 bases each). The germline CDR1 and CDR2 sequences are SGHVS and FQNEAQ. Trimming took off 2 bases at V and 0 bases at J, with 8 bases between the two ends. The CDR3 contains 14 residues. This CDR3 is CASSLRGRSYEQYF. CDR3 nucleotide sequence: TGTGCCAGCAGCTTACGGGGACGCTCCTACGAGCAGTACTTC.

The chain has TRBV27 and TRBJ2-5; D possibly corresponds to TRBD1 (6 bases). Germline CDR1 reads MNHEY; CDR2 reads SMNVEV (reference sequence). CDR3 length equals 15 residues. V lost 3 bases to trimming and J lost 2 bases, with 13 bases between them. The CDR3 sequence is CASSFLGGPQETQYF. The CDR3 DNA reads as TGTGCCAGCAGTTTCTTAGGGGGACCACAAGAGACCCAGTACTTC.

There are a few counts of this clonotype. This chain links TRBV12-3 or TRBV12-4 with TRBJ1-2; TRBD1 aligns across 8 bases. V lost 7 bases to trimming and J lost 5 bases; unmatched junction nucleotides: 6. The CDR3 runs 13 residues. CDR3 sequence: CASILTGAYGYTF. DNA of the CDR3: TGTGCCAGCATCCTGACAGGGGCGTATGGCTACACCTTC.

The gene calls are TRBV4-2 and TRBJ2-2; D call uncertain. CDR1 and CDR2 (germline): LGHNA, YNFKEQ. The CDR3 consists of 15 residues. Trimming cost V 7 bases and J 0 bases, with 12 bases left between them. CDR3 in amino acids: CASTLNGPNTGELFF. The CDR3 DNA reads as TGTGCCAGCACCCTTAATGGTCCGAACACCGGGGAGCTGTTTTTT.

The sample holds a few counts of this clonotype. This chain uses TRBV18 with TRBJ1-2; D uncertain. This CDR3 region has 15 residues. V was cut by 2 bases and J by 0 bases, with 10 bases left in between. Germline CDR1 and CDR2: KGHSH and LQKENI. CDR3 sequence reads: CASSPKSGANYGYTF. CDR3 bases: TGTGCCAGCTCACCAAAATCCGGAGCTAACTATGGCTACACCTTC. Looking up the rest from reference TRBV18 and TRBJ1-2 gives the full variable domain: NAGVMQNPRHLVRRRGQEARLRCSPMKGHSHVYWYRQLPEEGLKFMVYLQKENIIDESGMPKERFSAEFPKEGPSILRIQQVVRGDSAAYFCASSPKSGANYGYTFGSGTRLTVV.